The T cell receptor (beta chain) described here comes from a study of immune evolution from preneoplasia to lung adenocarcinoma. The overall study: HLA loss of heterozygosity: over 5.5% AIS, approximately 15% MIA, around 33% ADC, none AAH.

The repertoire was sequenced with immunoSEQ multiplex PCR; TCRdb's copy has only in-frame clones and lacks some. The sample lists about 4,600 clones; around 77% were seen once. The sample holds a few counts of this clone. Its antigen is still unknown. Histologic diagnosis was independently verified by two lung pathologists. After pathologic assessment, macro-dissection selected premalignant or tumor cells for extraction. Notes on the study in general: Later-stage lesions appeared to have more T cells, more diversity, less clonality.

Material: FFPE minimally invasive lung adenocarcinoma tissue. This clonotype was sampled from a person aged 60-79 years with lung adenocarcinoma.

The CDR3 region is CAWRRLAGSGYNEQFF. In DNA form, the CDR3 reads TGTGCCTGGAGACGACTAGCGGGAAGCGGTTACAATGAGCAGTTCTTC. This chain connects TRBV30 to TRBJ2-1; 11 bases align to TRBD2. Germline trimming cut 3 bases from V and 4 bases from J; bases unmatched to any gene: 8. The CDR3 length is 16 residues. Germline assignment: CDR1 GTSNPN and CDR2 SVGIG (reference sequence).